The 12 T cell receptor beta chains reported below all come from one sample, sequenced in a study of CD8 T cells in ankylosing spondylitis. In TCRdb, the 5' RACE reads were re-called with MiXCR into one record per CDR3 protein. The table has approximately 220,000 distinct CDR3 sequences, roughly 24% seen once. Sample: blood, either unsorted or a sorted T cell fraction (not recorded which). The receptor set was obtained from a male donor with ankylosing spondylitis or in good health (not recorded which).

The gene calls are TRBV14 and TRBJ2-3; D not resolved. The germline V gene has CDR1 SGHDN and CDR2 FVKESK. The ends were cut back, 3 bases at V and 1 base at J, with 5 bases in the middle. The CDR3 has 13 amino acids. The CDR3: CASSHRRTDTQYF. The CDR3 nucleotides read TGTGCCAGCAGCCACCGTCGCACAGATACGCAGTATTTT.

This clonotype was counted many times. J is TRBJ2-1 and V is TRBV9; tentative D call: TRBD2 (5 bases). Trimming shortened V by 0 bases and J by 5 bases, and 21 bases separated the two germline ends. There are 18 residues in the CDR3. Germline assignment: CDR1 SGDLS and CDR2 YYNGEE. CDR3 sequence: CASSVGGVVHPGNNEQFF. The CDR3 nucleotides are TGTGCCAGCAGCGTAGGAGGCGTGGTCCACCCGGGGAACAATGAGCAGTTCTTC.

This clonotype was recorded many times. This chain links TRBV6-5 with TRBJ1-1; 7 bases are a match to TRBD1. CDR1 MNHEY and CDR2 SVGAGI come from the germline V gene. The V gene end was trimmed by 2 bases and the J gene end by 3 bases; junction bases not matched to a gene: 9. The CDR3 contains 16 residues. CDR3 residues: CASSYHGGQGDTEAFF. The CDR3 nucleotides are TGTGCCAGCAGTTACCACGGGGGCCAGGGGGACACTGAAGCTTTCTTT.

The chain has TRBV20-1 and TRBJ1-2, with D hard to call. CDR1 is DFQATT, CDR2 SNEGSKA, per germline (reference sequence). The V end was cut by 5 bases, the J end by 8 bases, with 18 bases between. The CDR3 length is 13 residues. The CDR3, as DNA: TGCAGTGCTGGCAGAGATGAATTTACGGGCTACACCTTC. Encoded protein: CSAGRDEFTGYTF.

The rearrangement uses TRBV20-1 and TRBJ2-6; D is possibly TRBD1 or TRBD2 (5 bases each). Looked up from germline, CDR1 is DFQATT and CDR2 is SNEGSKA (reference sequence). Trimming took off 2 bases at V and 0 bases at J, with 17 bases between the two ends. The CDR3 runs to 18 residues. The CDR3 nucleotides read TGCAGTGCTAGAAGGCCCTCGGGACGGAACTCTGGGGCCAACGTCCTGACTTTC. Protein: CSARRPSGRNSGANVLTF.

The chain carries TRBV20-1 and TRBJ2-1; TRBD1 is a possible D gene (6 bases). The V and J ends lost 3 bases and 7 bases respectively, with 19 bases between them. The CDR3 is 15 residues long. Looked up from germline, CDR1 is DFQATT and CDR2 is SNEGSKA (reference sequence). CDR3 loop: CSARMGITGLNEQFF. As DNA, the CDR3 is TGCAGTGCTAGGATGGGGATTACAGGGTTGAATGAGCAGTTCTTC.

The CDR3: CSARSPTGGLRAFF. The CDR3 DNA is TGCAGTGCTAGGTCGCCCACGGGGGGGCTGAGGGCTTTCTTT. The V and J genes are TRBV20-1 and TRBJ1-1; possible D gene TRBD1, 6 bases. V gave up 3 bases and J gave up 11 bases, with 22 bases separating them. Germline CDR1 DFQATT, CDR2 SNEGSKA (reference sequence). The CDR3 contains 14 residues.

This clonotype occurred a few times. The rearrangement links TRBV5-6 to TRBJ1-4; D uncertain. The V gene lost 3 bases and the J gene lost 0 bases, with 9 bases spanning the gap. CDR1 and CDR2 from the germline V gene are SGHDT and YYEEEE. There are 15 residues in the CDR3. The CDR3 reads CASSYDRATNEKLFF. The CDR3 DNA follows: TGTGCCAGCAGCTACGACCGTGCAACTAATGAAAAACTGTTTTTT.

This clonotype was seen a few times. The chain couples TRBV20-1 to TRBJ2-4; no clear D. The CDR3 contains 11 residues. V gave up 2 bases and J gave up 3 bases, with 2 bases separating them. Germline CDR1 and CDR2: DFQATT and SNEGSKA (reference sequence). The CDR3 sequence: CSARHKNIQYF. CDR3 nucleotide sequence: TGCAGTGCTAGACACAAAAACATTCAGTACTTC.

This clonotype has a count of ten or more. V usage is TRBV12-3 or TRBV12-4 and J usage is TRBJ2-7; perhaps TRBD1 as D (8 bases). V lost 5 bases to trimming and J lost 6 bases, with 20 bases between them. This CDR3 region has 15 residues. In nucleotides, the CDR3 is TGTGCCAGCAGTCCCACAGGGGGGGGAACGGGCGAGCAGTACTTC. The encoded protein is CASSPTGGGTGEQYF.

The chain carries TRBV27 and TRBJ2-1; TRBD1 or TRBD2 may be the D gene (5 bases each). The germline CDR1 and CDR2 sequences are MNHEY and SMNVEV (reference sequence). CDR3 size: 14 residues. The V end was cut by 5 bases, the J end by 7 bases, with 15 bases between. CDR3 sequence (DNA): TGTGCCAGCAGTCTTAAGACATGGGGGAATGAGCAGTTCTTC. Protein sequence: CASSLKTWGNEQFF.

This clonotype occurred a few times. The chain is built from TRBV5-5 and TRBJ1-6; D call uncertain. The ends were cut back, 2 bases at V and 9 bases at J, with 18 bases in the middle. CDR3 size: 16 residues. CDR1 is SGHKS and CDR2 is YYEKEE in the germline V gene (reference sequence). The CDR3 sequence: CASSLGGRSSGSPLHF. As DNA, the CDR3 is TGTGCCAGCAGCTTAGGAGGACGGTCGTCGGGTTCACCCCTCCACTTT.